This section outlines one T cell receptor beta chain sequence together with its context. This sample was taken from a study of blood T cell repertoires in COVID-19. The method was immunoSEQ multiplex PCR; TCRdb's version includes in-frame clones alone and lacks a portion of them. The sample holds around 200,000 clones, approximately 84% seen once. CDR3 size: 14 residues. The germline V and J ends were trimmed by 2 bases and 5 bases, with 10 bases remaining between them. In germline, CDR1 is SEHNR, CDR2 FQNEAQ (reference sequence). V is TRBV7-9 and J is TRBJ2-1; D may be TRBD2 (6 bases). This sequence was found in a man older than 75 with acute or convalescent COVID-19. Sample: peripheral blood. DNA of the CDR3: TGTGCCAGCAGCTTACTGGCGGGAAACAATGAGCAGTTCTTC. It translates to CASSLLAGNNEQFF.